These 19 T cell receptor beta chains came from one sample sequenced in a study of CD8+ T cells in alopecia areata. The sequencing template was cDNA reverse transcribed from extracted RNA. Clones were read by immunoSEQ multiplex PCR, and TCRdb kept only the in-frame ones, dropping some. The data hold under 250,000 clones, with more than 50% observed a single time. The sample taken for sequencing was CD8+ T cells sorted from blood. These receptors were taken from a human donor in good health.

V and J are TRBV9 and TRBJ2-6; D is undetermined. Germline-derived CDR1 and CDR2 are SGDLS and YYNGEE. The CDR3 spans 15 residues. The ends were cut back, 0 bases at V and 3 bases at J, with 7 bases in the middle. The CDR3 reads CASSVGGGGANVLTF. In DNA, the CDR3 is TGTGCCAGCAGCGTAGGAGGTGGTGGGGCCAACGTCCTGACTTTC. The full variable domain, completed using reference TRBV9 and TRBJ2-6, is DSGVTQTPKHLITATGQRVTLRCSPRSGDLSVYWYQQSLDQGLQFLIQYYNGEERAKGNILERFSAQQFPDLHSELNLSSLELGDSALYFCASSVGGGGANVLTFGAGSRLTVL.

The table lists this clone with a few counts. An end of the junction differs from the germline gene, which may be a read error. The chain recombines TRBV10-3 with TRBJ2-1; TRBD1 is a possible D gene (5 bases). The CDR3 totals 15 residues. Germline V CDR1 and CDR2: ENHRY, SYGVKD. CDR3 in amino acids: CASSYRPGSYNEQFF. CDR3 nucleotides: TGTGCCAGCAGTTATCGGCCAGGGTCCTACAATGAGCAGTTCTTC.

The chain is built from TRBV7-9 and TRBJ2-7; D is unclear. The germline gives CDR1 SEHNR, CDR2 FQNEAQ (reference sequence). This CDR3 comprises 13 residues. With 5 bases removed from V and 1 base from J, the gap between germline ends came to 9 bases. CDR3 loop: CASSTQNSYEQYF. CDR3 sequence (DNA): TGTGCCAGCAGCACTCAGAATTCCTACGAGCAGTACTTC.

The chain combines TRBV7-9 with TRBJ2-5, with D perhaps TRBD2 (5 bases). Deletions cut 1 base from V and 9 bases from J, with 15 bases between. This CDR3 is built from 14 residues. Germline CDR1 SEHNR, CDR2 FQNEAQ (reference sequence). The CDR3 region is CASSLEPIPEAQYF. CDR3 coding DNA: TGTGCCAGCAGCTTAGAGCCTATCCCGGAGGCCCAGTACTTC. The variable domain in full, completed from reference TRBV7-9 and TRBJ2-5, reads DTGVSQNPRHKITKRGQNVTFRCDPISEHNRLYWYRQTLGQGPEFLTYFQNEAQLEKSRLLSDRFSAERPKGSFSTLEIQRTEQGDSAMYLCASSLEPIPEAQYFGPGTRLLVL.

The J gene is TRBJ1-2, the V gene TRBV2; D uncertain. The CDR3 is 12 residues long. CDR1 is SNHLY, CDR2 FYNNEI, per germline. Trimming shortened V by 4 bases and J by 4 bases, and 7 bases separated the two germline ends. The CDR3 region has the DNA TGTGCCAGCAGTGTCGGTGGCTATGGCTACACCTTC. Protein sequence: CASSVGGYGYTF.

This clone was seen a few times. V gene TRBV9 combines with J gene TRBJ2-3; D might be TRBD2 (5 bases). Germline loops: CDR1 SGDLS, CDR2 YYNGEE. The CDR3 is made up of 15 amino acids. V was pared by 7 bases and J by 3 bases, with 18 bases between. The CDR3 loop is CASVDSARVTDTQYF. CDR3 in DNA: TGTGCCAGCGTGGATAGCGCGAGGGTGACAGATACGCAGTATTTT.

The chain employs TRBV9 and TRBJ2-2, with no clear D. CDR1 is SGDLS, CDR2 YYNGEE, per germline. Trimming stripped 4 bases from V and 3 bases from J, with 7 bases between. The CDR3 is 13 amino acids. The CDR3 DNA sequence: TGTGCCAGCAGCCCACTATACACCGGGGAGCTGTTTTTT. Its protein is CASSPLYTGELFF.

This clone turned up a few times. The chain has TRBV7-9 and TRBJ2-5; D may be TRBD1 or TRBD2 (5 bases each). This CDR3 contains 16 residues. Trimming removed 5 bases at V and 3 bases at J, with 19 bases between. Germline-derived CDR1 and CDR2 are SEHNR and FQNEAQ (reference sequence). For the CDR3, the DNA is TGTGCCAGCAGCCACACCGGGACCCTCTACGAAGAGACCCAGTACTTC. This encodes CASSHTGTLYEETQYF.

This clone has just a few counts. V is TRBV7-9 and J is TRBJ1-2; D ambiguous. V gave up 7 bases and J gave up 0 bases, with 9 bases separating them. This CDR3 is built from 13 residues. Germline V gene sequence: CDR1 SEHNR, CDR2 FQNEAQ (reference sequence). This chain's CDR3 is CASTDGPNYGYTF. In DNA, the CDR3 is TGTGCCAGCACGGACGGGCCTAACTATGGCTACACCTTC.

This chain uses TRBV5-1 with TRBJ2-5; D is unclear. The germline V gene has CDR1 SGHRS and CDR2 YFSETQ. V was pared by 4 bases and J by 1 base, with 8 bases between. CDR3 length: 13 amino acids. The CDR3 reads CASSRYSQETQYF. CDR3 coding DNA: TGCGCCAGCAGCAGGTACAGCCAAGAGACCCAGTACTTC.

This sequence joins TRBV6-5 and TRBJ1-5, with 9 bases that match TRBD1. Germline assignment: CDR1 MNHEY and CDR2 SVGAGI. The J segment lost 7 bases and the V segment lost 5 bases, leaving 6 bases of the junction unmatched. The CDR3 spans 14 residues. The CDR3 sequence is CASSETGGGQPQHF. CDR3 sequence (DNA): TGTGCCAGCAGTGAAACAGGGGGCGGACAGCCCCAGCATTTT.

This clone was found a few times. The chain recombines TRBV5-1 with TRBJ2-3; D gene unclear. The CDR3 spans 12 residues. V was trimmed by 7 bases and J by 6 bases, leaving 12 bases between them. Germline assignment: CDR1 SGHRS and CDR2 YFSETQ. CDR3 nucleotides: TGCGCCAGCGCACTCGAAAGGGATACGCAGTATTTT. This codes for CASALERDTQYF.

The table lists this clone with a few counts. CDR3 residues: CASSLKDGSNQPQHF. The DNA for the CDR3 is TGTGCCAGCAGCTTGAAGGATGGTAGCAATCAGCCCCAGCATTTT. The chain employs TRBV7-8 and TRBJ1-5; D is unresolved. Trimming took off 3 bases at V and 0 bases at J, with 9 bases between the two ends. Germline loops: CDR1 SGHVS, CDR2 FQNEAQ. The CDR3 spans 15 residues.

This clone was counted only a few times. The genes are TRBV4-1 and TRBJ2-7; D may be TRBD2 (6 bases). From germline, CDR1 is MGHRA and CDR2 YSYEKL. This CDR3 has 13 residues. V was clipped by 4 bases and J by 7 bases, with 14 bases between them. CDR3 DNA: TGCGCCAGCAGCCGGTCCGGGGGTGGGGAGCAGTACTTC. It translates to CASSRSGGGEQYF.

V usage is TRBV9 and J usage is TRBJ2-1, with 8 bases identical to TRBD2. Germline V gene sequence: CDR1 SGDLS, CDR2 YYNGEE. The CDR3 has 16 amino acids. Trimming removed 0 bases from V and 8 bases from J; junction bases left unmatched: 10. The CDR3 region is CASSVADGTSGDEQFF. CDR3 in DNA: TGTGCCAGCAGCGTAGCTGACGGGACTAGTGGGGATGAGCAGTTCTTC. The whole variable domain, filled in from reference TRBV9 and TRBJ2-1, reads DSGVTQTPKHLITATGQRVTLRCSPRSGDLSVYWYQQSLDQGLQFLIQYYNGEERAKGNILERFSAQQFPDLHSELNLSSLELGDSALYFCASSVADGTSGDEQFFGPGTRLTVL.

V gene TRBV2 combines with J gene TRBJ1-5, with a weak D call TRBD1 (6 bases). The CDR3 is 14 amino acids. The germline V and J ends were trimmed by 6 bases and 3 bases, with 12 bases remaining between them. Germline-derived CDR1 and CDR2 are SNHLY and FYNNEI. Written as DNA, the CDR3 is TGTGCCAGCAGCGACACAGGGTCCAATCAGCCCCAGCATTTT. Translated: CASSDTGSNQPQHF.

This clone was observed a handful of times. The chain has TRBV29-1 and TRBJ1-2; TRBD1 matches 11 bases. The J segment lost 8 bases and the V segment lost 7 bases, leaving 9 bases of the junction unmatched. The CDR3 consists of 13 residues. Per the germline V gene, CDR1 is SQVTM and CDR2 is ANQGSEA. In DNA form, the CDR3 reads TGCAGCGGGTCTGGGACAGGGGGACGCGGCTACACCTTC. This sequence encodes CSGSGTGGRGYTF.

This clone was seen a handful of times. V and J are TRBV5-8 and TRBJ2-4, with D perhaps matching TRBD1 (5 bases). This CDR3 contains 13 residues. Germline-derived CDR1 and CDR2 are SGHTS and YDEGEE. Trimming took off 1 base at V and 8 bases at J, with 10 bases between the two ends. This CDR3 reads CASSLRQGYIQYF. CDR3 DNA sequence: TGTGCCAGCAGCTTGAGGCAGGGTTACATTCAGTACTTC.

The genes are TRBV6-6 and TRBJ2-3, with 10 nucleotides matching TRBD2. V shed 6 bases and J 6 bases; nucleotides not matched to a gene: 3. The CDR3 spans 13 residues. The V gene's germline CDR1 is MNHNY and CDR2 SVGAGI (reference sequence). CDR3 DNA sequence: TGTGCCAGCAGGGGACTAGCGTGGGATACGCAGTATTTT. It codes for CASRGLAWDTQYF.